This TCR beta chain was obtained from a study of breast tumors, draining lymph nodes, adjacent tissues. This CDR3 has 14 residues. Germline CDR1 reads DFQATT; CDR2 reads SNEGSKA (reference sequence). The V and J ends lost 3 bases and 4 bases, in that order; junction bases with no gene match: 5. Axillary draining lymph nodes of breast cancer patients supplied the node samples. This clonotype was counted many times. The antigen is undetermined. Points from the study as a whole: Compared with lymph nodes, tumors were less diverse; compared with nontumor tissue, more.

TCRdb independently ran MiXCR on the multiplex PCR reads; one entry per CDR3 protein. The table shows approximately 100,000 distinct CDR3 sequences, with about 20% occurring only once. Sequencing input: axillary lymph node tissue. J is TRBJ1-5 and V is TRBV20-1; the match to TRBD1 covers 8 bases. This receptor was obtained from a female donor with breast cancer. Some clones in this sample may be carry-over from other donors' samples. The CDR3 DNA is TGCAGTGCTAGTAACAACAGGGGGAATCAGCCCCAGCATTTT. It codes for CSASNNRGNQPQHF.